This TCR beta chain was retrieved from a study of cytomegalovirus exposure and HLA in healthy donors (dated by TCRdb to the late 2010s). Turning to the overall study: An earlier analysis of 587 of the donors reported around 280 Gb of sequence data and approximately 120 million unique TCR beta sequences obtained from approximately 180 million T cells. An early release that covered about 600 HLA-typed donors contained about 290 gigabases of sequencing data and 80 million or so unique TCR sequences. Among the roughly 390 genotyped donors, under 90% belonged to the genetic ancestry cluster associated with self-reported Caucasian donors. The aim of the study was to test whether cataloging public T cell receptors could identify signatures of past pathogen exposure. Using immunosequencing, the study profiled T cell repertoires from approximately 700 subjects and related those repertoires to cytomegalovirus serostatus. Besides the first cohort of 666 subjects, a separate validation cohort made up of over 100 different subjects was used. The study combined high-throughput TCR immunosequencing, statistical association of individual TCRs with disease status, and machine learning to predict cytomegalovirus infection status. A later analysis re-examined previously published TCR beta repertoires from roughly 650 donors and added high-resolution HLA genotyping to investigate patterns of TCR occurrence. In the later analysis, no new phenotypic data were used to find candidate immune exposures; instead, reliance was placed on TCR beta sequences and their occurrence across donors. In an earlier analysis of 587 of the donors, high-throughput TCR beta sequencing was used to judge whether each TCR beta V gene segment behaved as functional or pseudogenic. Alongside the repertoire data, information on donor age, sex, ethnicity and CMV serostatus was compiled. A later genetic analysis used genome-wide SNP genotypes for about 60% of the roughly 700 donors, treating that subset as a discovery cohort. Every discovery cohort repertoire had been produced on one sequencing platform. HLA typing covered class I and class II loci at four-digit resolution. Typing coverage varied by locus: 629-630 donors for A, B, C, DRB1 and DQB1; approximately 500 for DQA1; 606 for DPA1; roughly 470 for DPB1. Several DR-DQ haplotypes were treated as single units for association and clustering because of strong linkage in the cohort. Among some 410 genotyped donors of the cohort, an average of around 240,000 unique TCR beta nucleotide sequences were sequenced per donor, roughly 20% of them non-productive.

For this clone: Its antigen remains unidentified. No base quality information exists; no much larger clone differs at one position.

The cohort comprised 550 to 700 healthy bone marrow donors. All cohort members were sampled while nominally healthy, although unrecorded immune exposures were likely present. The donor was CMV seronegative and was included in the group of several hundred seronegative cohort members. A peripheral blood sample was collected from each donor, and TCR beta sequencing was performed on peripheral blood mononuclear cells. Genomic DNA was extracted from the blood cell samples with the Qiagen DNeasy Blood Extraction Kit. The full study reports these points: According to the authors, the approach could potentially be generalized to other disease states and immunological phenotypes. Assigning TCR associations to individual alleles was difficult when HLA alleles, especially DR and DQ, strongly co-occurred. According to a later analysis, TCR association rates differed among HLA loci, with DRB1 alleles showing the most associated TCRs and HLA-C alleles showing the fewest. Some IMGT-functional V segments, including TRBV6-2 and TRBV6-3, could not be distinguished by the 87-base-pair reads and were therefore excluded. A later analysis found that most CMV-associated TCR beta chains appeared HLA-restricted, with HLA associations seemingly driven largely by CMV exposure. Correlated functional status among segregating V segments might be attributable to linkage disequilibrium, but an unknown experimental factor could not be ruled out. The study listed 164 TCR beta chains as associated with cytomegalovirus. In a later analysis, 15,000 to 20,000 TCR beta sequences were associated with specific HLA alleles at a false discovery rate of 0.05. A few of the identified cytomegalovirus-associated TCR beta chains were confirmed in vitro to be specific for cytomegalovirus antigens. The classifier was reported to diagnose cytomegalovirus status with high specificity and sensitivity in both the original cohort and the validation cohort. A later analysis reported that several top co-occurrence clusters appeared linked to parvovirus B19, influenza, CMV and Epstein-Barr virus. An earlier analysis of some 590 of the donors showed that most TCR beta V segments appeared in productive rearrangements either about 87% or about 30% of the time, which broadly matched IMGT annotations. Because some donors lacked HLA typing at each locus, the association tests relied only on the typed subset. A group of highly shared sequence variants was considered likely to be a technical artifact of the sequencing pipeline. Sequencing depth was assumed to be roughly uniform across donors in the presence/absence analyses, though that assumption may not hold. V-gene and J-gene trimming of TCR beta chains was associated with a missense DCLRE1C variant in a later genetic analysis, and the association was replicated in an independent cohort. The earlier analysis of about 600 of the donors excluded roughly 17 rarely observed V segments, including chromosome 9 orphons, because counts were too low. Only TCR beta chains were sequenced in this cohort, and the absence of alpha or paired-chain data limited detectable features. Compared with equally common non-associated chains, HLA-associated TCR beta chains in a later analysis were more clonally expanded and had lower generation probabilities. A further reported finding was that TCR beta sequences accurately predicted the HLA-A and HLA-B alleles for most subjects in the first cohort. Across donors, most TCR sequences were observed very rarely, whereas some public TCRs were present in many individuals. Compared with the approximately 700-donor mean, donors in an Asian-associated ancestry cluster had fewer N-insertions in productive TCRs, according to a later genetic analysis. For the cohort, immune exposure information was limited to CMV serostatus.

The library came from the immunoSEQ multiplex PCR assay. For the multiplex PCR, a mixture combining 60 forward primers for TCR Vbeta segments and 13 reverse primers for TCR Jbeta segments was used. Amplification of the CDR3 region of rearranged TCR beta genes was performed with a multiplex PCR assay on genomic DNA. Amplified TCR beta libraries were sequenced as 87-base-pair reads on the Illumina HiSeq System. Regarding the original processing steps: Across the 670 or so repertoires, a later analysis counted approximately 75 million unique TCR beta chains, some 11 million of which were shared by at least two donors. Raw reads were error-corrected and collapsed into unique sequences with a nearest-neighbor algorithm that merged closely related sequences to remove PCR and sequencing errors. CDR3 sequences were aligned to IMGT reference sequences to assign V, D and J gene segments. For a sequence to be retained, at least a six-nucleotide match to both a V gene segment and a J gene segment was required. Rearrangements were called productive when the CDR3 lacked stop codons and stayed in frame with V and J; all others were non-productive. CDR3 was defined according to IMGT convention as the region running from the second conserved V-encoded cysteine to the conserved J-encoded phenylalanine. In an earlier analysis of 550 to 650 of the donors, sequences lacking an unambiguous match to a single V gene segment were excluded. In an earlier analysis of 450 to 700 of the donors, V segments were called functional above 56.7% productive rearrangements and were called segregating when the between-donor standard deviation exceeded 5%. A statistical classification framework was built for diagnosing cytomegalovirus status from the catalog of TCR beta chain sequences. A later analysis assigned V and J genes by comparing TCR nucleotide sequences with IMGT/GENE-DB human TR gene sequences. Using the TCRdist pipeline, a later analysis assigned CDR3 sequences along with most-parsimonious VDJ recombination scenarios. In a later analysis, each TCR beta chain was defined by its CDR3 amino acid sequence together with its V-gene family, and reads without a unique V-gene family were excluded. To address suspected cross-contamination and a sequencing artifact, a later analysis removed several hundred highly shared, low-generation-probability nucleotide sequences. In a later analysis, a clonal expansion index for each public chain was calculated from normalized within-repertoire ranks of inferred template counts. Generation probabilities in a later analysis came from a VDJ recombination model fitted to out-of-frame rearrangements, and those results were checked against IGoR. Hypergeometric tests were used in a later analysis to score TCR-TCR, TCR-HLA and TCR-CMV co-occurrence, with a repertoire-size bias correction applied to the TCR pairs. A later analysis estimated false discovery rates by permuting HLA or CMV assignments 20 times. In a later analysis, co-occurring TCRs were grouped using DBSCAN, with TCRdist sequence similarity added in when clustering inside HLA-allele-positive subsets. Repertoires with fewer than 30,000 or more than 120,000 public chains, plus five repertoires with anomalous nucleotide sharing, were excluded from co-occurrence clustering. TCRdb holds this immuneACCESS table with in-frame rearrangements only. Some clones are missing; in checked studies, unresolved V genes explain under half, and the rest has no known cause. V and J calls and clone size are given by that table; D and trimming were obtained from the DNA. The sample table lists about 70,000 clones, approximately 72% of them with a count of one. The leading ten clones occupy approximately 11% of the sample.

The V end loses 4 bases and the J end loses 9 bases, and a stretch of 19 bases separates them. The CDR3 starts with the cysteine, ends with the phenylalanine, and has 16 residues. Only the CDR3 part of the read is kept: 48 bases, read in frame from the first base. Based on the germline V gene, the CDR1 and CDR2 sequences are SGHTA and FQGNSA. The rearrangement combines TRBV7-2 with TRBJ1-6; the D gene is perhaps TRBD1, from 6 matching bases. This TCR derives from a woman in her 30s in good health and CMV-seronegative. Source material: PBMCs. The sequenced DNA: TGTGCCAGCAGCTACACGCCGTGGGGGCAAGGTTCACCCCTCCACTTT. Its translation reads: CASSYTPWGQGSPLHF. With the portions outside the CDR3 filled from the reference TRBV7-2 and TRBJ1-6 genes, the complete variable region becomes GAGVSQSPSNKVTEKGKDVELRCDPISGHTALYWYRQSLGQGLEFLIYFQGNSAPDKSGLPSDRFSAERTGGSVSTLTIQRTQQEDSAVYLCASSYTPWGQGSPLHFGNGTRLTVT.